The entry below describes one T cell receptor beta chain. A junction end diverges from the germline sequence, so it may reflect a read error. These data come from a study of blood T cell repertoires in COVID-19. Study details: The samples span acute and convalescent COVID-19 from the United States, Italy and Spain. PBMCs, B-cell-depleted T cells, or T cells were the source of the cDNA or gDNA that made up the material.

In the authors' workflow: Amplified reference gene primers provided the basis for estimating nucleated cell counts. Measured with immunoSEQ multiplex PCR; TCRdb has only the in-frame clones, and not every one. The V and J calls and clone size come from that table; D and trimming were worked out from the DNA. The table includes roughly 100,000 clones, 84% detected once. What was sequenced was peripheral blood. The receptor was isolated from a man aged 55 to 70 with acute or convalescent COVID-19.

CDR3 sequence: CASSLETVLNTEAFF. The CDR3 DNA follows: TGTGCCAGTAGTCTAGAGACAGTCCTGAACACTGAAGCTTTCTTT. V usage is TRBV19 and J usage is TRBJ1-1, with a tentative D call TRBD1 (5 bases). The CDR3 has 15 residues. From germline, CDR1 is LNHDA and CDR2 SQIVND (reference sequence).